These 31 T cell receptor beta chains share one sample of origin, sequenced in a study of CXCR3-negative and CXCR3-positive naive CD8 T cells. It was by 5' RACE with UMI labels that the TRB cDNA libraries were prepared. TCRdb reprocessed the 5' RACE reads and reports one entry per CDR3 protein, with no DNA. The sample includes over 20,000 distinct CDR3 sequences. The sequencing sample was made of naive CXCR3- CD8+ T cells from blood. Subset indicated: CD45RO-CCR7+CD27+CD95- naive CD8+ T cells lacking CXCR3 (TNR3-). The receptors shown here come from a human donor in good health. Some clones in this sample may be carry-over from other donors' samples.

The chain employs TRBV18 and TRBJ2-7; TCRdb outputs TRBD1, but without DNA this stays unchecked. The CDR3 length is 12 residues. CDR1 is KGHSH and CDR2 is LQKENI in the germline V gene. CDR3 sequence reads: CASSPGAYEQYF.

The chain uses TRBV6-2 or TRBV6-3 and TRBJ2-7; TCRdb's D call of TRBD1 is untestable without DNA. This CDR3 region has 13 residues. The V gene's germline CDR1 is MNHEY and CDR2 SVGEGT. The CDR3 sequence: CASSYSDSYEQYF.

The V and J genes are TRBV28 and TRBJ1-5. CDR3 length: 16 residues. Germline CDR1 is MDHEN and CDR2 is SYDVKM. CDR3: CASSLYRGAGGQPQRF.

The gene calls are TRBV4-3 and TRBJ1-1; TCRdb's D call of TRBD1 is untestable without DNA. This CDR3 contains 15 residues. Germline lookup yields CDR1 LGHNA and CDR2 YSLEER. This chain's CDR3 is CASSQSGTGEVEAFF.

The genes are TRBV7-8 and TRBJ2-2; the D call of TRBD1 rests on TCRdb alone, since no DNA is present to check it. This CDR3 has 15 amino acids. CDR1 is SGHVS and CDR2 is FQNEAQ in the germline V gene. The CDR3 here is CASSSSGGYTGELFF.

The V gene is TRBV14, the J gene TRBJ2-1; the TRBD2 assignment by TCRdb is unverifiable without DNA. Germline V gives CDR1 SGHDN, CDR2 FVKESK. The CDR3 covers 16 residues. CDR3 loop: CASSQDRSLRRGEQFF.

This chain connects TRBV27 to TRBJ2-2; the D gene TCRdb calls, TRBD2, cannot be checked with no DNA. In germline, CDR1 is MNHEY, CDR2 SMNVEV (reference sequence). This CDR3 spans 18 amino acids. The CDR3 loop reads CASSLGLAGPANTVELFF.

V and J are TRBV12-3 or TRBV12-4 and TRBJ2-7; TCRdb names TRBD1, which stays unverified in the absence of DNA. There are 15 residues in the CDR3. The CDR3 region is CASSIGTGGNYEQYF.

The rearrangement uses TRBV19 and TRBJ2-7; TCRdb outputs TRBD1, but without DNA this stays unchecked. Looked up from germline, CDR1 is LNHDA and CDR2 is SQIVND (reference sequence). This CDR3 is built from 14 residues. The CDR3 protein is CASSIVAGEYEQYF.

The chain carries TRBV10-3 and TRBJ2-7; TCRdb picks TRBD1, but there is no DNA to check that call. The CDR3 runs to 13 residues. The V gene's germline CDR1 is ENHRY and CDR2 SYGVKD. The CDR3 is CAISDLDKYEQYF.

This chain joins TRBV15 and TRBJ1-2; there is no DNA to check the TCRdb D call of TRBD1. The germline CDR1 and CDR2 sequences are LNHNV and YYDKDF (reference sequence). This CDR3 region has 15 residues. The CDR3 region is CATSTPTRGPYGYTF. The whole variable domain, filled in from reference TRBV15 and TRBJ1-2, reads DAMVIQNPRYQVTQFGKPVTLSCSQTLNHNVMYWYQQKSSQAPKLLFHYYDKDFNNEADTPDNFQSRRPNTSFCFLDIRSPGLGDTAMYLCATSTPTRGPYGYTFGSGTRLTVV.

The chain combines TRBV29-1 with TRBJ2-2; TCRdb indicates TRBD2, and absent DNA this call remains unverified. This CDR3 region has 15 residues. Germline CDR1 reads SQVTM; CDR2 reads ANQGSEA. CDR3: CSALGERKNTGELFF.

This chain connects TRBV15 to TRBJ2-1; without DNA, the TCRdb call of TRBD1 cannot be checked. The CDR3 has 15 amino acids. Germline V gene sequence: CDR1 LNHNV, CDR2 YYDKDF (reference sequence). The CDR3 loop reads CATSEGRGDYNEQFF.

CDR3 region: CASTLGQGGTHEQYF. The chain uses TRBV6-5 and TRBJ2-7; TCRdb's assignment of TRBD1 cannot be checked, as there is no DNA. The length of the CDR3 is 15 residues. Per germline, CDR1 MNHEY and CDR2 SVGAGI.

This chain uses TRBV3-1 with TRBJ2-1; absent DNA, TCRdb's TRBD1 call cannot be checked. The CDR3 length is 15 residues. Per the germline V gene, CDR1 is LGHDT and CDR2 is YNNKEL (reference sequence). The CDR3 loop is CASSFRPGAVSEQFF.

This rearrangement joins TRBV27 to TRBJ1-5. Germline values: CDR1 MNHEY, CDR2 SMNVEV (reference sequence). The CDR3 contains 13 residues. The CDR3 is CASSWNSNQPQHF.

This chain joins TRBV7-2 and TRBJ2-7; checking the TCRdb D call of TRBD2 is not possible without DNA. The CDR3 is 12 residues long. Germline V gene sequence: CDR1 SGHTA, CDR2 FQGNSA. CDR3 region: CASRVGGYEQYF.

The chain carries TRBV11-2 and TRBJ2-7; the D gene TCRdb calls, TRBD1, cannot be checked with no DNA. The V gene's germline CDR1 is SGHAT and CDR2 FQNNGV. The CDR3 consists of 16 residues. The CDR3 reads CASSLFGTDIPYEQYF.

The chain couples TRBV20-1 to TRBJ2-2. The CDR3 extends over 14 amino acids. Per the germline V gene, CDR1 is DFQATT and CDR2 is SNEGSKA (reference sequence). This CDR3 reads CSARDLAVTGELFF.

This chain uses TRBV28 with TRBJ2-7; TCRdb picks TRBD1, but there is no DNA to check that call. The CDR3 contains 15 residues. Germline values: CDR1 MDHEN, CDR2 SYDVKM. CDR3 sequence: CASSPRTGWSYEQYF.

The rearrangement links TRBV11-2 to TRBJ2-3; the TCRdb D gene call, TRBD1, has no DNA to confirm it. The CDR3 spans 15 residues. Germline V gene sequence: CDR1 SGHAT, CDR2 FQNNGV. The CDR3 loop is CASRPGGGPTDTQYF. The whole variable domain, filled in from reference TRBV11-2 and TRBJ2-3, reads EAGVAQSPRYKIIEKRQSVAFWCNPISGHATLYWYQQILGQGPKLLIQFQNNGVVDDSQLPKDRFSAERLKGVDSTLKIQPAKLEDSAVYLCASRPGGGPTDTQYFGPGTRLTVL.

The chain uses TRBV29-1 and TRBJ2-3; TCRdb's D call, TRBD1, is unchecked because there is no DNA. Per germline, CDR1 SQVTM and CDR2 ANQGSEA. CDR3 size: 17 residues. The CDR3 reads CSVENPQRELSTDTQYF.

V gene TRBV5-1 combines with J gene TRBJ1-1; the TRBD1 assignment by TCRdb is unverifiable without DNA. The germline V gene has CDR1 SGHRS and CDR2 YFSETQ. The CDR3 sequence is 14 residues long. The CDR3: CATRQYPSSAEAFF.

This chain links TRBV29-1 with TRBJ2-1; TCRdb picks TRBD1, but there is no DNA to check that call. Germline V lookup: CDR1 SQVTM, CDR2 ANQGSEA. The CDR3 extends over 13 amino acids. The CDR3 spells CSVVPSGSNEQFF.

The CDR3 here is CASSLALGGGYEQYF. The V call is TRBV7-2, the J call TRBJ2-7; TCRdb's D call, TRBD2, is unchecked because there is no DNA. Germline V CDR1 and CDR2: SGHTA, FQGNSA. The CDR3 is 15 amino acids.

The chain couples TRBV6-4 to TRBJ2-3; TCRdb's D gene call, TRBD1, goes unchecked for lack of DNA. CDR3 length equals 16 residues. Germline CDR1 is MRHNA and CDR2 is SNTAGT. The CDR3 sequence is CASSESPGGNTDTQYF.

The CDR3 sequence is CASSFTGSGSYGYTF. The rearrangement links TRBV5-1 to TRBJ1-2; TCRdb outputs TRBD1, but without DNA this stays unchecked. Germline V gene sequence: CDR1 SGHRS, CDR2 YFSETQ. The CDR3 sequence is 15 residues long.

The CDR3 reads CASSSLRTYEQYF. The J gene is TRBJ2-7, the V gene TRBV6-2 or TRBV6-3. This CDR3 contains 13 residues. CDR1 MNHEY and CDR2 SVGEGT come from the germline V gene.

This chain links TRBV29-1 with TRBJ2-1. Per germline, CDR1 SQVTM and CDR2 ANQGSEA. This CDR3 spans 14 amino acids. CDR3 amino acids: CSVEEGSEYNEQFF.

CDR3: CASSIDAPGLSTEAFF. The chain is built from TRBV19 and TRBJ1-1; absent DNA, TCRdb's TRBD1 call cannot be checked. CDR3 size: 16 residues. Germline-derived CDR1 and CDR2 are LNHDA and SQIVND (reference sequence).

V gene TRBV4-3 combines with J gene TRBJ2-7. The CDR3 extends over 13 amino acids. Germline V lookup: CDR1 LGHNA, CDR2 YSLEER. This CDR3 reads CASSQGRFYEQYF.